The clone carrying this TCR beta chain was seen many times. The sample comes from a study of Graves' ophthalmopathy and Graves' hyperthyroidism. Hyperthyroidism patients had new diagnoses, durations under 2 months, and ages of 18 to 65. Patients with other autoimmune diseases, uncontrolled infections, pregnancy or lactation were excluded. Germline CDR1 PRHDT, CDR2 FYEKMQ (reference sequence). With 5 bases clipped from V and 3 bases from J, the junction kept 10 bases outside the gene matches. CDR3 length: 17 amino acids. The TCR beta CDR3 regions underwent amplification from RNA transcripts. The authors performed first-round RT-PCR with HTBI primers and then a second-round multiplex PCR. From the multiplex PCR reads, TCRdb called clonotypes with MiXCR, one entry per CDR3 protein. This table has some 350,000 distinct CDR3 sequences, about 17% appearing once.

V gene TRBV13 combines with J gene TRBJ2-2; 9 positions agree with TRBD1. The sequenced sample was peripheral blood. This TCR derives from an adult woman with stable Graves' hyperthyroidism. CDR3 residues: CASSAHNRGHDTGELFF. CDR3 coding DNA: TGTGCCAGCAGCGCACATAACAGGGGGCACGACACCGGGGAGCTGTTTTTT.